This passage covers 3 T cell receptor beta chains from one sample sequenced in a study of cytomegalovirus exposure and HLA in healthy donors. Primers: 60 Vbeta forward and 13 Jbeta reverse. Only in-frame clones appear in the TCRdb table, and some are missing; sequencing was by immunoSEQ multiplex PCR. The table has about 210,000 clones, around 86% seen once. The material sequenced was PBMCs. The receptors originated from a woman aged 50 to 60 in good health and CMV-seropositive.

J is TRBJ2-5 and V is TRBV4-2; TRBD1 agrees at 8 bases. The J call may be incorrect, as the DNA end agrees better with TRBJ2-7. Germline V gives CDR1 LGHNA, CDR2 YNFKEQ. The CDR3 runs to 18 residues. The CDR3 sequence: CASSLQPFKTGETYEQYF. The CDR3 DNA reads as TGTGCCAGCAGCCTCCAACCTTTCAAGACAGGGGAGACCTACGAGCAGTACTTC.

The chain employs TRBV6-5 and TRBJ1-2; unclear D gene. Germline-derived CDR1 and CDR2 are MNHEY and SVGAGI. The CDR3 runs 15 residues. The V gene lost 0 bases and the J gene lost 5 bases, with 13 bases spanning the gap. CDR3 bases: TGTGCCAGCAGTTACTCATTTCTTGCAGTTTATGGCTACACCTTC. As protein: CASSYSFLAVYGYTF.

The gene calls are TRBV5-1 and TRBJ2-1; 11 bases are shared with TRBD2. Trimming at V came to 4 bases and at J to 7 bases, leaving 7 bases not matched to a gene. The CDR3 contains 15 residues. CDR1 is SGHRS and CDR2 is YFSETQ in the germline V gene. The CDR3 DNA follows: TGCGCCAGCAGCCTACTAGCGGGGGCCCTTAATGAGCAGTTCTTC. This codes for CASSLLAGALNEQFF.